The clone carrying this T cell receptor beta chain was seen a handful of times. The sample belongs to a study of blood T cell repertoires in COVID-19. The repertoire was sequenced with immunoSEQ multiplex PCR; TCRdb's copy has only in-frame clones and lacks some. The repertoire holds about 200,000 clones, with approximately 85% as singletons. The V end lost 4 bases, the J end lost 3 bases, and 7 bases lay between the germline ends. CDR3 size: 12 residues. The germline V gene has CDR1 LGHNA and CDR2 YSLEER. The rearrangement joins TRBV4-3 to TRBJ2-7; perhaps TRBD2 as D (6 bases). Sequenced material: peripheral blood. The source is a human donor with active or convalescent COVID-19. The donor label of this sample is uncertain. CDR3 DNA: TGCGCCAGCAGCCCCGGGGGCTACGAGCAGTACTTC. Its protein is CASSPGGYEQYF.